The present T cell receptor beta chain was sequenced within a study of T cells after yellow fever vaccination. Study-wide context: Preparation of fractions with low cell numbers was performed using SMART-Seq v4 Ultra Low Input.

Study observations and caveats: The secondary response was weaker but peaked faster, day 5 versus 15.

This CDR3 spans 14 amino acids. The V end was cut by 1 base, the J end by 5 bases, with 9 bases between. Germline V gives CDR1 LGHDT, CDR2 YNNKEL (reference sequence). Only a few counts were recorded for this clonotype. Its antigen remains unknown. One entry per CDR3 protein, called by TCRdb with MiXCR from the 5' RACE reads. The repertoire holds around 350,000 distinct CDR3 sequences, with 11% as singletons. The TCR comes from a man younger than 30 who received the YFV17D yellow fever vaccine. This chain joins TRBV3-1 and TRBJ1-3; D might be TRBD1 (6 bases). The specimen comprised PBMCs, sampled on the day of the first yellow fever vaccination. The CDR3 DNA sequence: TGTGCCAGCAGCCAAGGTGACAGGCGAAACACCATATATTTT. Amino acids: CASSQGDRRNTIYF.